Reported below is one TCR beta chain. Its cognate antigen has yet to be identified. Base qualities are not recorded, but no much larger clone differs from it by a single base. This sample stems from a study of Ad26.COV2.S vaccination and SARS-CoV-2 variants (dated by TCRdb to the early 2020s). Regarding the complete study: Vaccine-arm donors came from COV1001, a multicentre, randomized, double-blind, placebo-controlled phase I-IIa trial of Ad26.COV2.S in healthy adults. Ad26.COV2.S was administered intramuscularly at 5 x 10^10 or 1 x 10^11 viral particles, either as a single shot or as two shots given 56 days apart. Sequencing of the TCRbeta repertoire served to evaluate the specificity and breadth of SARS-CoV-2-reactive T cell receptors following Ad26.COV2.S vaccination. The TCR-sequenced set comprised around 30 samples: approximately 20 Ad26.COV2.S vaccine recipients, 5 placebo recipients and 8 SARS-CoV-2 convalescent individuals. Participants in the trial were split at random into five groups of five each, receiving low-dose or high-dose Ad26.COV2.S once or twice, or else placebo on both occasions. Investigators remained blinded to trial group allocation during experiments and outcome assessment.

TCRbeta CDR3 regions were sequenced with the immunoSEQ Assay. After extraction, genomic DNA underwent amplification by bias-controlled multiplex PCR, followed by high-throughput sequencing. In the original analysis: To quantify the absolute abundance of each unique TCRbeta CDR3 region, sequences were collapsed and filtered. Usable DNA was measured by amplifying reference genes present in all nucleated cells, and TCRbeta template counts were normalized to that usable DNA to estimate T cell fraction. Repertoire TCRs were annotated as SARS-CoV-2-specific by exact matching of V gene, CDR3 amino acid sequence and J gene to a known reactive TCR set. The reference SARS-CoV-2 TCR set came from MIRA and was filtered for enrichment in COVID-19-positive ImmuneCODE repertoires, removing public or cross-reactive TCRs. Based on the MIRA antigens, annotated TCRs were further analysed at the level of specific ORF or position within ORF. Breadth was defined as annotated unique rearrangements over total unique productive rearrangements; depth was the summed frequency of those rearrangements. Group comparisons of TCR breadth used two-sided Wilcoxon rank-sum tests. The table was pulled from immuneACCESS by TCRdb, which kept in-frame rearrangements only. Such tables lose some clones; where checked, under half of the loss comes from unresolved V genes, and the rest has no known cause. V and J calls and clone size follow that table, whereas D and trimming were derived from the DNA. The sample table shows fewer than 400,000 clones, and 88% are seen once. 3.5% of the sample lies in the top ten.

After removal of 1 base from V and 9 bases from J, the junction retains 13 bases not matched to a gene. The germline V gene (reference sequence) supplies CDR1 MNHEY and CDR2 SMNVEV. Including the terminal cysteine and phenylalanine, the CDR3 comprises 17 residues. The only DNA kept is the CDR3, 51 bases in frame from the first base. Summary of the overall study and its limitations: It was noted by the authors that total T cell responses may have been underestimated by the TCR breadth and depth analyses. After vaccination, spike-specific CD8+ and CD4+ T cell responses were reported to show substantial breadth. Compared with placebo recipients, Ad26.COV2.S recipients showed higher spike-specific TCR breadth (P = 0.0014). Vaccine and placebo recipients had comparable non-spike TCR breadth, which fits with the vaccine containing only spike. The study was not powered to compare responses between vaccine doses or regimens.

Read against the paper, the sample's treatment or condition label means: some 20 received Ad26.COV2.S at low or high dose, single or two shots; a few received placebo; per-sample allocation not given. For vaccine and placebo recipients, repertoires were sequenced using samples collected on day 63 after the first injection. In Cohort 1b, about 25 adults aged 18-55 years were enrolled at a single site in Boston, USA, between 29 July and 7 August 2020. Ad26.COV2.S consisted of a replication-incompetent adenovirus type 26 vector by which a prefusion-stabilized SARS-CoV-2 spike protein from the original Wuhan strain was expressed.

The clonotype comes from a person between 18 and 65 years old who received the Ad26.COV2.S COVID-19 vaccine or a placebo. The sample here was peripheral blood, taken in a trial of Ad26.COV2.S vaccine versus placebo. The sequence is built from TRBV27 and TRBJ2-5, and 11 junctional nucleotides match TRBD2. The sequenced DNA: TGTGCCAGCAGTTTATTTTCCCCCCTAGCGGGGGGTACCCCCCAGTACTTC. It is translated as CASSLFSPLAGGTPQYF.